Following are 10 T cell receptor beta chains from one sample sequenced in a study of neurological immune-mediated disorders (dated by TCRdb to the late 2010s). Receptor amplification or capture employed 5' RACE. The instrument given in TCRdb is Illumina HiSeq 2500. TCRdb applied fastp at Q25 and MiXCR to the public reads, then kept only in-frame beta chains. CDR3 protein duplicates are merged, each entry listing the most common genes and DNA. The table for this sample lists tens of thousands of distinct CDR3 sequences; around 5.8% of them were counted only once. Clones ranked in the top ten supply approximately 1.5% of the sample. What was sequenced was CD4+ T cells from blood. The receptor source for this set is a woman aged 18-29 years with multiple sclerosis.

This clonotype was observed at least ten times. The rearrangement joins TRBV20-1 to TRBJ2-3, with a tentative D call TRBD2 (6 bases). With 2 bases removed from V and 4 bases from J, the gap between germline ends came to 13 bases. The germline V gene encodes CDR1 DFQATT and CDR2 SNEGSKA (reference sequence). The CDR3 extends over 14 amino acids. The CDR3 DNA reads as TGCAGTGCTAGAAAGGAGGCGGGATCAGATACGCAGTATTTT. Translated: CSARKEAGSDTQYF.

This clonotype appeared many times. V is TRBV20-1 and J is TRBJ2-5, with 10 bases identical to TRBD1. V dropped 3 bases and J dropped 2; count of bases not matched to a gene: 3. Germline V gene sequence: CDR1 DFQATT, CDR2 SNEGSKA (reference sequence). CDR3 size: 14 residues. CDR3: CSASAGQGQETQYF. The CDR3 DNA reads as TGCAGTGCTAGCGCGGGACAGGGGCAAGAGACCCAGTACTTC.

There are many counts of this clonotype. The V call is TRBV5-6, the J call TRBJ2-1; D may be TRBD1 (6 bases). The CDR3 runs 16 residues. Germline assignment: CDR1 SGHDT and CDR2 YYEEEE. Trimming cost V 3 bases and J 3 bases, with 16 bases left between them. Here the CDR3 DNA reads TGTGCCAGCAGCTCGAGCAGGGGCTCTAACTACAATGAGCAGTTCTTC. Protein: CASSSSRGSNYNEQFF.

This clonotype has more than one count but fewer than ten. The V gene is TRBV18, the J gene TRBJ2-6, with unresolved D. This CDR3 is 17 amino acids long. Looked up from germline, CDR1 is KGHSH and CDR2 is LQKENI. V lost 3 bases to trimming and J lost 0 bases, with 12 bases between them. This CDR3 reads CASSPSMGSSGANVLTF. The CDR3 DNA reads TGTGCCAGCTCACCCAGCATGGGCTCCTCTGGGGCCAACGTCCTGACTTTC.

The table lists this clonotype with many counts. The CDR3 loop reads CASSLGTGNSNQPQHF. The CDR3 DNA sequence: TGCGCCAGCAGCCTTGGGACAGGGAATAGCAATCAGCCCCAGCATTTT. The J gene is TRBJ1-5, the V gene TRBV5-1; 9 bases are shared with TRBD1. The CDR3 contains 16 residues. With V trimmed by 4 bases and J by 0 bases, 5 bases remained unmatched. In germline, CDR1 is SGHRS, CDR2 YFSETQ.

This clonotype was counted ten times or more. This chain connects TRBV7-2 to TRBJ1-2, with D possibly matching TRBD1 (5 bases). In germline, CDR1 is SGHTA, CDR2 FQGNSA. This CDR3 is built from 15 residues. V was trimmed by 0 bases and J by 3 bases, leaving 11 bases between them. As DNA, the CDR3 is TGTGCCAGCAGCTTAGCGTCAGGGTTAGACTATGGCTACACCTTC. Translated, it gives CASSLASGLDYGYTF.

The gene calls are TRBV9 and TRBJ1-1; D ambiguous. V lost 0 bases to trimming and J lost 4 bases, with 13 bases between them. The CDR3 sequence is 15 residues long. Germline values: CDR1 SGDLS, CDR2 YYNGEE. The CDR3 protein is CASSVGPMGSTEAFF. The CDR3 nucleotides are TGTGCCAGCAGCGTAGGTCCGATGGGGAGCACTGAAGCTTTCTTT.

This clonotype has a handful of counts. The chain has TRBV20-1 and TRBJ2-7; D gene ambiguous. The length of the CDR3 is 13 residues. Germline V gene sequence: CDR1 DFQATT, CDR2 SNEGSKA (reference sequence). V gave up 1 base and J gave up 2 bases, with 9 bases separating them. CDR3 in DNA: TGCAGTGCTAGAGTAACAAGTACCTACGAGCAGTACTTC. This translates into CSARVTSTYEQYF.

Ten or more counts support this clonotype. The gene calls are TRBV20-1 and TRBJ1-1; D is unclear. Trimming stripped 0 bases from V and 6 bases from J, with 11 bases between. CDR1 is DFQATT, CDR2 SNEGSKA, per germline (reference sequence). The CDR3 is 13 amino acids. CDR3 region: CSARDIRAPEAFF. CDR3 nucleotide sequence: TGCAGTGCTAGAGATATCCGGGCTCCTGAAGCTTTCTTT.

This clonotype appeared many times. The genes are TRBV24-1 and TRBJ2-5, with 9 bases lining up with TRBD1. Germline CDR1 reads KGHDR; CDR2 reads SFDVKD. The CDR3 is made up of 14 amino acids. Trimming removed 10 bases from V and 4 bases from J; junction bases left unmatched: 9. The CDR3 loop reads CATSGGQGRETQYF. The CDR3 bases are TGTGCCACGTCCGGGGGACAGGGCCGAGAGACCCAGTACTTC.